The T cell receptor (beta chain) described here comes from a study of shared clonotypes between healthy human individuals. The assay was immunoSEQ multiplex PCR, and TCRdb's table has in-frame clones only and misses some. The data hold around 700,000 clones, with approximately 75% observed a single time. Deletions cut 5 bases from V and 0 bases from J, with 11 bases between. Germline V lookup: CDR1 LNHDA, CDR2 SQIVND (reference sequence). The CDR3 loop spans 14 amino acids. The receptor comes from a young woman in good health. The genes are TRBV19 and TRBJ2-7; D may be TRBD1 (5 bases). The sequenced material came from memory CD4+ T cells sorted from blood. Subset noted: CD45RA-negative fraction. CDR3 amino acids: CASSLGLNSYEQYF. Written as DNA, the CDR3 is TGTGCCAGTAGTTTGGGGCTAAACTCCTACGAGCAGTACTTC.